Listed here are 19 T cell receptor beta chains from one sample, sequenced in a study of blood T cell repertoires in COVID-19. Clones were read by immunoSEQ multiplex PCR, and TCRdb kept only the in-frame ones, dropping some. The sample has approximately 120,000 clones; around 82% are singletons. The sequenced sample consisted of peripheral blood. Every receptor here comes from a woman in her forties or fifties with acute or convalescent COVID-19.

The chain is built from TRBV7-3 and TRBJ2-3; TRBD2 agrees at 8 bases. V was clipped by 3 bases and J by 0 bases; unmatched bases: 5. Looked up from germline, CDR1 is SGHTA and CDR2 is FQGTGA. This CDR3 region has 16 residues. The CDR3 nucleotides read TGTGCCAGCAGCTTCAGTAGCGGGGAGAGCACAGATACGCAGTATTTT. Its protein is CASSFSSGESTDTQYF.

CDR3 DNA sequence: TGTGCCAGCATAACAGGGGCCCCCTACAATGAGCAGTTCTTC. This codes for CASITGAPYNEQFF. J is TRBJ2-1 and V is TRBV2, with 7 bases lining up with TRBD1. This CDR3 comprises 14 residues. The ends lost 7 bases at V and 2 bases at J; junction bases unmatched: 5. Germline CDR1 is SNHLY and CDR2 is FYNNEI.

The chain links TRBV5-1 to TRBJ2-7; D possibly corresponds to TRBD1 (7 bases). Germline-derived CDR1 and CDR2 are SGHRS and YFSETQ. V lost 2 bases to trimming and J lost 4 bases, with 13 bases between them. CDR3 length: 14 residues. CDR3 sequence: CASSFTGAGYEQYF. The CDR3 nucleotides read TGCGCCAGCAGCTTTACAGGGGCGGGGTACGAGCAGTACTTC. Based on the CDR3 plus reference TRBV5-1 and TRBJ2-7, the full variable domain is KAGVTQTPRYLIKTRGQQVTLSCSPISGHRSVSWYQQTPGQGLQFLFEYFSETQRNKGNFPGRFSGRQFSNSRSEMNVSTLELGDSALYLCASSFTGAGYEQYFGPGTRLTVT.

The chain has TRBV18 and TRBJ1-2; a possible D gene is TRBD1 (6 bases). The CDR3 covers 14 residues. The germline CDR1 and CDR2 sequences are KGHSH and LQKENI. V lost 2 bases and J lost 6, with 13 bases in between. The DNA of the CDR3 is TGTGCCAGCTCACCAGGGCAAGGACAGAATGGCTACACCTTC. It is translated as CASSPGQGQNGYTF.

The chain has TRBV2 and TRBJ1-2; weak D call: TRBD1 (5 bases). The CDR3 runs to 13 residues. Between the trimmed V and J ends, which lost 6 bases and 7 bases, there was a span of 15 bases. Germline-derived CDR1 and CDR2 are SNHLY and FYNNEI. CDR3 bases: TGTGCCAGCAGCCCGGAGGGGACGGCTGGCTACACCTTC. Translation: CASSPEGTAGYTF. The full variable domain, in which reference TRBV2 and TRBJ1-2 provide the parts outside the CDR3, is EPEVTQTPSHQVTQMGQEVILRCVPISNHLYFYWYRQILGQKVEFLVSFYNNEISEKSEIFDDQFSVERPDGSNFTLKIRSTKLEDSAMYFCASSPEGTAGYTFGSGTRLTVV.

The chain uses TRBV5-8 and TRBJ1-3; a possible D gene is TRBD1 (5 bases). The V end lost 3 bases, the J end lost 0 bases, and 10 bases lay between the germline ends. CDR1 is SGHTS, CDR2 YDEGEE, per germline. The CDR3 spans 15 residues. CDR3 region: CASSWGGTSGNTIYF. The CDR3 DNA reads TGTGCCAGCAGCTGGGGGGGGACCTCTGGAAACACCATATATTTT.

As regards this clone: A read error may account for a junction end that differs from germline. The chain recombines TRBV5-6 with TRBJ1-3, with TRBD1 as a possible D gene (6 bases). CDR3 length equals 13 residues. Germline V lookup: CDR1 SGHDT, CDR2 YYEEEE. The DNA for the CDR3 is TGTGCCAGCAGCTCGACGGACAGCGCCCTTTTGCATTTT. As protein: CASSSTDSALLHF. The whole variable domain, filled in from reference TRBV5-6 and TRBJ1-3, reads DAGVTQSPTHLIKTRGQQVTLRCSPKSGHDTVSWYQQALGQGPQFIFQYYEEEERQRGNFPDRFSGHQFPNYSSELNVNALLLGDSALYLCASSSTDSALLHFGEGSWLTVV.

V usage is TRBV19 and J usage is TRBJ2-7, with D tentatively TRBD2 (5 bases). CDR1 and CDR2 from the germline V gene are LNHDA and SQIVND (reference sequence). V lost 3 bases and J lost 6, with 6 bases in between. The CDR3 is 11 residues long. CDR3 DNA sequence: TGTGCCAGTAGTATTGGAGGCGAGCAGTACTTC. Protein product: CASSIGGEQYF.

The chain uses TRBV6-5 and TRBJ1-6; D call uncertain. V lost 0 bases and J 6 bases, leaving 6 bases between the germline ends. This CDR3 has 14 residues. Looked up from germline, CDR1 is MNHEY and CDR2 is SVGAGI. The CDR3 DNA reads as TGTGCCAGCAGTTACTCGATGGCTAATTCACCCCTCCACTTT. It codes for CASSYSMANSPLHF.

The chain combines TRBV6-5 with TRBJ1-2; 8 bases are a match to TRBD1. The CDR3 runs 13 residues. Per the germline V gene, CDR1 is MNHEY and CDR2 is SVGAGI. Trimming removed 3 bases from V and 6 bases from J; junction bases left unmatched: 3. The CDR3 is CASSYSGGDGYTF. The CDR3 DNA reads as TGTGCCAGCAGTTATTCAGGGGGCGATGGCTACACCTTC.

J is TRBJ1-2 and V is TRBV7-9; D might be TRBD1 (6 bases). Per the germline V gene, CDR1 is SEHNR and CDR2 is FQNEAQ (reference sequence). CDR3 length: 13 amino acids. Trimming took off 5 bases at V and 6 bases at J, with 13 bases between the two ends. The CDR3 DNA reads as TGTGCCAGCAGCCCACAGGGAGTAGATGGCTACACCTTC. It encodes CASSPQGVDGYTF.

This sequence joins TRBV15 and TRBJ2-7; D is unclear. Germline V gives CDR1 LNHNV, CDR2 YYDKDF (reference sequence). CDR3 length: 12 amino acids. V was cut by 0 bases and J by 4 bases, with 4 bases left in between. CDR3 residues: CATSRDSYEQYF. The CDR3 DNA follows: TGTGCCACCAGCAGAGATAGTTACGAGCAGTACTTC.

The chain recombines TRBV7-9 with TRBJ2-3; 9 nucleotides match TRBD2. CDR3 length equals 13 residues. V shed 4 bases, J shed 11 bases, and the junction held 7 bases outside the gene matches. Germline CDR1 is SEHNR and CDR2 is FQNEAQ (reference sequence). CDR3 nucleotide sequence: TGTGCCAGCAGCTACATAGCGGGGGCGAGGCAGTATTTT. This translates into CASSYIAGARQYF.

The chain employs TRBV7-9 and TRBJ1-1, with D hard to call. Between the trimmed V and J ends, which lost 4 bases and 4 bases, there was a span of 10 bases. This CDR3 is built from 13 residues. Germline V CDR1 and CDR2: SEHNR, FQNEAQ (reference sequence). The CDR3 sequence: CASSSGIGTEAFF. For the CDR3, the DNA is TGTGCCAGCAGCTCCGGGATCGGCACTGAAGCTTTCTTT.

The J gene is TRBJ1-5, the V gene TRBV2; no clear D. Germline CDR1 SNHLY, CDR2 FYNNEI. The CDR3 consists of 14 residues. V was shortened by 4 bases and J by 1 base, with 8 bases between the two germline ends. The CDR3, as DNA: TGTGCCAGCAGTGGGCAGATGAGCAATCAGCCCCAGCATTTT. Its translation: CASSGQMSNQPQHF.

The chain links TRBV7-9 to TRBJ2-1, with TRBD1 matching over 7 bases. There are 14 residues in the CDR3. CDR1 SEHNR and CDR2 FQNEAQ come from the germline V gene (reference sequence). The V gene end was trimmed by 8 bases and the J gene end by 8 bases; junction bases not matched to a gene: 12. For the CDR3, the DNA is TGTGCCAGCGTACGCTCGACAGGGTACGATGAGCAGTTCTTC. Translated: CASVRSTGYDEQFF.

The chain recombines TRBV7-3 with TRBJ2-1, with 12 bases that match TRBD2. The junction had 3 bases not matched to a gene; V was cut back by 1 base and J by 11 bases. The CDR3 is 14 residues long. Germline CDR1 is SGHTA and CDR2 is FQGTGA. CDR3 residues: CASSLRLAGGKQFF. CDR3 coding DNA: TGTGCCAGCAGCTTAAGGCTAGCGGGGGGGAAGCAGTTCTTC.

This chain connects TRBV19 to TRBJ1-1; no reliable D call. Trimming left V 5 bases short and J 6 bases short, with 16 bases between. Germline V gene data show CDR1 as LNHDA and CDR2 as SQIVND (reference sequence). This CDR3 is 14 amino acids long. The CDR3: CASSVTTIGAEAFF. The CDR3 DNA reads as TGTGCCAGTAGTGTGACTACAATAGGCGCTGAAGCTTTCTTT.

The V call is TRBV10-3, the J call TRBJ1-2, with a tentative D call TRBD1 (5 bases). Deletions cut 2 bases from V and 4 bases from J, with 11 bases between. There are 14 residues in the CDR3. The germline V gene has CDR1 ENHRY and CDR2 SYGVKD. The DNA of the CDR3 is TGTGCCATCAGTGAGGACAGCTTATCCTATGGCTACACCTTC. Translating it yields CAISEDSLSYGYTF.